The clone carrying this TCR beta chain occurred many times. The antigen is not known. This entry is derived from a study of response to subunit inactivated influenza vaccine. V was trimmed by 0 bases and J by 3 bases, leaving 9 bases between them. The CDR3 consists of 14 residues. The germline V gene has CDR1 SGHKS and CDR2 YYEKEE (reference sequence). TCRdb re-called the RT-PCR reads through MiXCR, storing one row per CDR3 protein. This sample carries 500,000 to 550,000 distinct CDR3 sequences, more than 7% of them seen once, and the ten largest clones take roughly 13%. The study's findings and limits: That few new T cells are recruited by each seasonal influenza vaccination was the authors' suggestion.

The clonotype comes from a man in his fifties or sixties who received an inactivated influenza vaccine. The sequenced sample was PBMCs from blood, obtained less than 30 months after vaccination. The J gene is TRBJ2-5, the V gene TRBV5-5; D not resolved. The chain's CDR3 is CASSLARTEETQYF. In DNA, the CDR3 is TGTGCCAGCAGCTTGGCCCGAACTGAAGAGACCCAGTACTTC.